This T cell receptor (beta chain) appears in the sequencing data of a study of regulatory T cells in long-lasting Graves disease. Whole-study findings and limits: Favored gene segments in persistent disease were TRBV28, TRBJ1-2 and TRBJ2-5.

As concerns this clonotype: No antigen is known for it.

MiXCR, run by TCRdb on the reads, gives a single entry per CDR3 protein. In the table there are fewer than 2,000 distinct CDR3 sequences, around 80% of which are singletons. Germline V lookup: CDR1 DFQATT, CDR2 SNEGSKA (reference sequence). V was pared by 7 bases and J by 3 bases, with 13 bases between. The CDR3 sequence is 12 residues long. Scientists built the TCR library using RNA that was extracted from PBMCs. The receptor comes from a woman younger than 35 with Graves disease. The sample in question was peripheral blood mononuclear cells (PBMCs), obtained with antithyroid drug treatment, in newly diagnosed or persistent Graves disease (not recorded which). The chain recombines TRBV20-1 with TRBJ2-7, with a weak D call TRBD2 (5 bases). The CDR3 bases are TGCAGTGTACTAGGACCCAGCTACGAGCAGTACTTC. Its translation: CSVLGPSYEQYF.